This T cell receptor (beta chain) was captured in a study of blood T cell repertoires in COVID-19. TCRdb's table, derived via immunoSEQ multiplex PCR, lists solely in-frame clones and lacks some. The sample carries 200,000 to 250,000 clones, 84% recorded once. This clone showed up just once. The sequence came from a woman between 35 and 50 years old who had recovered from COVID-19. The sample consisted of PBMCs or T cells enriched from blood (not recorded which).

The CDR3 DNA sequence: TGCGCCAGCAGGAGGCGGGAATTTAGTGAGCAGTTCTTC. It translates to CASRRREFSEQFF. The chain recombines TRBV5-1 with TRBJ2-1; tentative D call: TRBD2 (6 bases). This CDR3 is built from 13 residues. The ends were cut back, 5 bases at V and 9 bases at J, with 15 bases in the middle. CDR1 SGHRS and CDR2 YFSETQ come from the germline V gene.